Shown below are 29 T cell receptor beta chains from a single sample sequenced in a study of cytomegalovirus exposure and HLA in healthy donors. The PCR was carried out with 60 Vbeta primers and 13 Jbeta primers. This table comes from immunoSEQ multiplex PCR, and its TCRdb copy is limited to in-frame clones, with some not included. The repertoire holds about 180,000 clones, 60% to 85% seen once, with 2.5% to 4% in the top ten. The sequenced sample consisted of PBMCs. These TCRs come from a woman aged 45-65 years in good health and CMV-seropositive.

The rearrangement uses TRBV28 and TRBJ1-2, with 8 bases fitting TRBD1. Looked up from germline, CDR1 is MDHEN and CDR2 is SYDVKM. This CDR3 spans 15 amino acids. V lost 5 bases and J lost 2; bases outside the gene matches: 7. The CDR3 nucleotides read TGTGCCAGCAGTGAACGGACAGGGCACAACTATGGCTACACCTTC. Its translation: CASSERTGHNYGYTF.

The V call is TRBV27, the J call TRBJ1-5; D is unresolved. The CDR3 has 13 amino acids. V gave up 5 bases and J gave up 5 bases, with 10 bases separating them. Per germline, CDR1 MNHEY and CDR2 SMNVEV (reference sequence). CDR3 in amino acids: CASSLSVYQPQHF. The DNA of the CDR3 is TGTGCCAGCAGTCTTTCGGTCTATCAGCCCCAGCATTTT.

V usage is TRBV6-5 and J usage is TRBJ2-1; a weak D match, TRBD2 (6 bases). Germline V gene sequence: CDR1 MNHEY, CDR2 SVGAGI. The CDR3 extends over 11 amino acids. V was pared by 5 bases and J by 12 bases, with 11 bases between. The DNA of the CDR3 is TGTGCCAGCAGTCCTGGGGGGTCGCAGTTCTTC. Its protein product is CASSPGGSQFF.

Ten or more counts support this clone. The chain is built from TRBV7-2 and TRBJ1-5; D may be TRBD1 (6 bases). CDR3 size: 14 residues. Trimming pared 2 bases from V and 5 bases from J, leaving 10 bases between. Germline loops: CDR1 SGHTA, CDR2 FQGNSA. The CDR3 sequence: CASSLNREYQPQHF. The CDR3 nucleotides are TGTGCCAGCAGCTTAAACAGGGAGTATCAGCCCCAGCATTTT. The whole variable domain, filled in from reference TRBV7-2 and TRBJ1-5, reads GAGVSQSPSNKVTEKGKDVELRCDPISGHTALYWYRQSLGQGLEFLIYFQGNSAPDKSGLPSDRFSAERTGGSVSTLTIQRTQQEDSAVYLCASSLNREYQPQHFGDGTRLSIL.

In regard to this clone: At one boundary the junction diverges from the germline segment, which might be a read error. The chain combines TRBV7-7 with TRBJ2-5; TRBD2 matches 16 bases. The length of the CDR3 is 15 residues. The V gene's germline CDR1 is SSHAT and CDR2 FNYEAQ (reference sequence). The CDR3 loop reads CASSKGLAGGETQYF. The DNA for the CDR3 is TGTGCTAGCAGTAAGGGACTAGCGGGGGGGGAGACCCAGTACTTC.

The rearrangement joins TRBV7-8 to TRBJ1-5; tentatively, D is TRBD1 (6 bases). CDR1 SGHVS and CDR2 FQNEAQ come from the germline V gene. Trimming shortened V by 6 bases and J by 3 bases, and 12 bases separated the two germline ends. This CDR3 has 14 amino acids. CDR3 coding DNA: TGTGCCAGCAGACCACAGGGTGACAATCAGCCCCAGCATTTT. Its translation: CASRPQGDNQPQHF. The variable domain in full, completed from reference TRBV7-8 and TRBJ1-5, reads GAGVSQSPRYKVAKRGQDVALRCDPISGHVSLFWYQQALGQGPEFLTYFQNEAQLDKSGLPSDRFFAERPEGSVSTLKIQRTQQEDSAVYLCASRPQGDNQPQHFGDGTRLSIL.

Regarding this clone: Compared with germline, one end of the junction differs, possibly owing to a read error. The V gene is TRBV7-7, the J gene TRBJ2-1; the D gene is possibly TRBD2 (7 bases). The germline V gene encodes CDR1 SSHAT and CDR2 FNYEAQ (reference sequence). The CDR3 loop spans 15 amino acids. This CDR3 is CASSPAGGRGNEQFF. CDR3 nucleotide sequence: TGTGCTAGCAGCCCCGCCGGGGGGCGGGGGAATGAGCAGTTCTTC.

The J gene is TRBJ1-2, the V gene TRBV28, with 8 bases fitting TRBD1. The CDR3 is 15 residues long. J gave up 5 bases and V 6 bases, and 11 bases lay outside the gene matches. Germline assignment: CDR1 MDHEN and CDR2 SYDVKM. The DNA of the CDR3 is TGTGCCAGCAGCCCACCCACAGGGGGGTATTATGGCTACACCTTC. It translates to CASSPPTGGYYGYTF.

This clone has a handful of counts. This chain connects TRBV7-8 to TRBJ1-2, with 7 nucleotides matching TRBD1. Germline lookup yields CDR1 SGHVS and CDR2 FQNEAQ. CDR3 length: 16 residues. Trimming removed 7 bases from V and 3 bases from J; junction bases left unmatched: 14. The CDR3 DNA reads TGTGCCAGCACAGCACTACAGGGGTTTAATGACTATGGCTACACCTTC. Protein sequence: CASTALQGFNDYGYTF.

This sequence joins TRBV28 and TRBJ2-5; 10 nucleotides match TRBD2. Trimming removed 7 bases from V and 5 bases from J; junction bases left unmatched: 7. There are 14 residues in the CDR3. The V gene's germline CDR1 is MDHEN and CDR2 SYDVKM. CDR3: CASTLAGVAETQYF. The CDR3 DNA reads as TGTGCCAGCACCCTAGCGGGAGTGGCGGAGACCCAGTACTTC.

The CDR3 sequence: CASSSIQGSNEKLFF. The CDR3 DNA is TGCGCCAGCAGCTCAATACAGGGAAGTAATGAAAAACTGTTTTTT. This chain joins TRBV5-1 and TRBJ1-4; TRBD1 is a possible D gene (6 bases). Per the germline V gene, CDR1 is SGHRS and CDR2 is YFSETQ. The V end lost 3 bases, the J end lost 4 bases, and 13 bases lay between the germline ends. The CDR3 has 15 residues.

The sample holds one count of this clone. The chain couples TRBV7-3 to TRBJ2-7; tentative D call: TRBD1 (5 bases). Germline CDR1 and CDR2: SGHTA and FQGTGA. The CDR3 spans 13 residues. The V and J ends lost 3 bases and 6 bases respectively, with 12 bases between them. CDR3 amino acids: CASSLVPQGEQYF. CDR3 in DNA: TGTGCCAGCAGCTTGGTCCCCCAGGGCGAGCAGTACTTC.

V is TRBV6-1 and J is TRBJ1-5; D not resolved. Trimming pared 4 bases from V and 5 bases from J, leaving 12 bases between. CDR1 and CDR2 (germline): MNHNS, SASEGT. The length of the CDR3 is 14 residues. CDR3 sequence reads: CASSVEGGHQPQHF. CDR3 sequence (DNA): TGTGCCAGCAGTGTTGAAGGAGGACATCAGCCCCAGCATTTT.

The rearrangement uses TRBV10-3 and TRBJ2-1; 10 positions agree with TRBD1. The germline V gene has CDR1 ENHRY and CDR2 SYGVKD. V was clipped by 4 bases and J by 6 bases; unmatched bases: 12. This CDR3 is built from 17 residues. CDR3 sequence: CAISASPGQGSSNEQFF. In DNA, the CDR3 is TGTGCCATCAGTGCCTCCCCGGGACAGGGGTCTAGCAATGAGCAGTTCTTC.

V usage is TRBV30 and J usage is TRBJ2-2; no firm D call. Trimming shortened V by 7 bases and J by 1 base, and 13 bases separated the two germline ends. Per germline, CDR1 GTSNPN and CDR2 SVGIG (reference sequence). CDR3 length: 14 amino acids. CDR3 DNA sequence: TGTGCCTTCCAGAGGTCAAGGAACACCGGGGAGCTGTTTTTT. Its protein is CAFQRSRNTGELFF.

The chain is built from TRBV14 and TRBJ2-1, with 7 bases matching TRBD2. CDR3 length equals 15 residues. Germline CDR1 SGHDN, CDR2 FVKESK. The ends lost 1 base at V and 15 bases at J; junction bases unmatched: 15. The CDR3 loop is CASSQALAGVFDPFF. The CDR3 DNA reads TGTGCCAGCAGCCAAGCCCTTGCGGGAGTCTTTGATCCGTTCTTC.

Note on this clone: The sample carries other DNA sequences with the same CDR3. V and J are TRBV27 and TRBJ2-1, with 12 nucleotides matching TRBD2. The CDR3 runs 17 residues. Germline V gives CDR1 MNHEY, CDR2 SMNVEV (reference sequence). With V trimmed by 6 bases and J by 13 bases, 19 bases remained unmatched. The CDR3 coding sequence is TGTGCCAGCAGCCCTTTAACACGACTAGCGGGAGTTGGGGAACAGTTCTTC. Its protein is CASSPLTRLAGVGEQFF.

The chain joins TRBV6-5 to TRBJ1-2; D may be TRBD1 (5 bases). Germline V gene data show CDR1 as MNHEY and CDR2 as SVGAGI. Trimming took off 6 bases at V and 7 bases at J, with 18 bases between the two ends. CDR3 length: 14 residues. The CDR3 DNA sequence: TGTGCCAGCAGCTCCCCCCAGGGACTCGCTGGCTACACCTTC. Encoded protein: CASSSPQGLAGYTF.

The chain combines TRBV19 with TRBJ1-2; D is unclear. CDR1 and CDR2 from the germline V gene are LNHDA and SQIVND (reference sequence). This CDR3 is 12 amino acids long. The V end lost 4 bases, the J end lost 5 bases, and 8 bases lay between the germline ends. The CDR3 DNA follows: TGTGCCAGTAGTACCACAGTTTATGGCTACACCTTC. It translates to CASSTTVYGYTF.

This chain connects TRBV28 to TRBJ1-2; 7 nucleotides align to TRBD1. Germline V gene data show CDR1 as MDHEN and CDR2 as SYDVKM. This CDR3 spans 12 amino acids. With V trimmed by 10 bases and J by 3 bases, 5 bases remained unmatched. CDR3 nucleotide sequence: TGTGCCATGCAAACAGGGGACTATGGCTACACCTTC. It codes for CAMQTGDYGYTF.

The chain carries TRBV7-9 and TRBJ2-1, with TRBD1 identical over 8 bases. CDR3 size: 16 residues. Germline V lookup: CDR1 SEHNR, CDR2 FQNEAQ (reference sequence). V lost 0 bases, J lost 8 bases, and 9 bases stayed unmatched. This chain's CDR3 is CASSLAVTGGFDEQFF. In DNA form, the CDR3 reads TGTGCCAGCAGCTTAGCGGTAACAGGGGGTTTCGATGAGCAGTTCTTC.

This clone came up once. The CDR3, as DNA: TGTGCCAGCAAAGAGCGGGGGGTCACCGGGGAGCTGTTTTTT. Its translation: CASKERGVTGELFF. V and J are TRBV6-1 and TRBJ2-2; TRBD2 aligns across 9 bases. V trimming: 7 bases; J trimming: 4 bases; junction bases outside the gene matches: 4. CDR3 length equals 14 residues. The germline V gene has CDR1 MNHNS and CDR2 SASEGT.

CDR3 nucleotide sequence: TGTGCCAATAGGACAGGGCGATACCTGAGGAACTATGGCTACACCTTC. Translated, it gives CANRTGRYLRNYGYTF. The chain links TRBV14 to TRBJ1-2; 8 positions match TRBD1. CDR3 size: 16 residues. Trimming cost V 10 bases and J 2 bases; bases outside gene matches: 15. CDR1 is SGHDN and CDR2 is FVKESK in the germline V gene.

The rearrangement uses TRBV5-4 and TRBJ2-2, with D perhaps matching TRBD2 (6 bases). Trimming removed 2 bases from V and 7 bases from J, with 18 bases in between. From germline, CDR1 is SGHNT and CDR2 YYREEE (reference sequence). CDR3 length: 16 residues. CDR3 amino acids: CASSFPSGDGGGELFF. The CDR3 bases are TGTGCCAGCAGCTTCCCCTCGGGGGACGGAGGCGGGGAGCTGTTTTTT.

The chain carries TRBV5-1 and TRBJ1-1, with 8 positions matching TRBD1. CDR1 and CDR2 from the germline V gene are SGHRS and YFSETQ. This CDR3 contains 15 residues. J was trimmed by 2 bases and V by 4 bases; bases with no gene match: 7. The CDR3 loop reads CASSRDPGGNTEAFF. CDR3 sequence (DNA): TGCGCCAGCAGCCGAGATCCAGGGGGCAACACTGAAGCTTTCTTT.

CDR3 nucleotide sequence: TGTGCCAGCAGTGTGATTACTAGCGGGAAAGGCAATGAGCAGTTCTTC. Amino acid sequence: CASSVITSGKGNEQFF. The chain combines TRBV6-1 with TRBJ2-1, with 10 bases fitting TRBD2. The CDR3 totals 16 residues. Germline values: CDR1 MNHNS, CDR2 SASEGT. V gave up 4 bases and J gave up 6 bases; unmatched junction bases: 9.

The chain uses TRBV5-5 and TRBJ1-1, with 7 bases that match TRBD1. In germline, CDR1 is SGHKS, CDR2 YYEKEE (reference sequence). With V trimmed by 3 bases and J by 3 bases, 11 bases remained unmatched. This CDR3 is 16 amino acids long. The CDR3 bases are TGTGCCAGCAGCTATAAACAGGGGCTGGGTGACACTGAAGCTTTCTTT. This translates into CASSYKQGLGDTEAFF. The full variable domain, completed using reference TRBV5-5 and TRBJ1-1, is DAGVTQSPTHLIKTRGQQVTLRCSPISGHKSVSWYQQVLGQGPQFIFQYYEKEERGRGNFPDRFSARQFPNYSSELNVNALLLGDSALYLCASSYKQGLGDTEAFFGQGTRLTVV.

V is TRBV5-1 and J is TRBJ1-3, with a weak D call TRBD1 (5 bases). Trimming pared 5 bases from V and 0 bases from J, leaving 9 bases between. CDR1 and CDR2 from the germline V gene are SGHRS and YFSETQ. This CDR3 has 14 amino acids. This CDR3 reads CASRQDTSGNTIYF. DNA of the CDR3: TGCGCCAGCAGACAGGACACCTCTGGAAACACCATATATTTT.

The chain uses TRBV4-1 and TRBJ2-7; 8 positions match TRBD2. The ends lost 1 base at V and 2 bases at J; junction bases unmatched: 13. Looked up from germline, CDR1 is MGHRA and CDR2 is YSYEKL. CDR3 size: 18 residues. The CDR3 sequence is CASSQGEMAGGYPYEQYF. CDR3 DNA sequence: TGCGCCAGCAGCCAAGGGGAAATGGCGGGAGGCTATCCCTACGAGCAGTACTTC.